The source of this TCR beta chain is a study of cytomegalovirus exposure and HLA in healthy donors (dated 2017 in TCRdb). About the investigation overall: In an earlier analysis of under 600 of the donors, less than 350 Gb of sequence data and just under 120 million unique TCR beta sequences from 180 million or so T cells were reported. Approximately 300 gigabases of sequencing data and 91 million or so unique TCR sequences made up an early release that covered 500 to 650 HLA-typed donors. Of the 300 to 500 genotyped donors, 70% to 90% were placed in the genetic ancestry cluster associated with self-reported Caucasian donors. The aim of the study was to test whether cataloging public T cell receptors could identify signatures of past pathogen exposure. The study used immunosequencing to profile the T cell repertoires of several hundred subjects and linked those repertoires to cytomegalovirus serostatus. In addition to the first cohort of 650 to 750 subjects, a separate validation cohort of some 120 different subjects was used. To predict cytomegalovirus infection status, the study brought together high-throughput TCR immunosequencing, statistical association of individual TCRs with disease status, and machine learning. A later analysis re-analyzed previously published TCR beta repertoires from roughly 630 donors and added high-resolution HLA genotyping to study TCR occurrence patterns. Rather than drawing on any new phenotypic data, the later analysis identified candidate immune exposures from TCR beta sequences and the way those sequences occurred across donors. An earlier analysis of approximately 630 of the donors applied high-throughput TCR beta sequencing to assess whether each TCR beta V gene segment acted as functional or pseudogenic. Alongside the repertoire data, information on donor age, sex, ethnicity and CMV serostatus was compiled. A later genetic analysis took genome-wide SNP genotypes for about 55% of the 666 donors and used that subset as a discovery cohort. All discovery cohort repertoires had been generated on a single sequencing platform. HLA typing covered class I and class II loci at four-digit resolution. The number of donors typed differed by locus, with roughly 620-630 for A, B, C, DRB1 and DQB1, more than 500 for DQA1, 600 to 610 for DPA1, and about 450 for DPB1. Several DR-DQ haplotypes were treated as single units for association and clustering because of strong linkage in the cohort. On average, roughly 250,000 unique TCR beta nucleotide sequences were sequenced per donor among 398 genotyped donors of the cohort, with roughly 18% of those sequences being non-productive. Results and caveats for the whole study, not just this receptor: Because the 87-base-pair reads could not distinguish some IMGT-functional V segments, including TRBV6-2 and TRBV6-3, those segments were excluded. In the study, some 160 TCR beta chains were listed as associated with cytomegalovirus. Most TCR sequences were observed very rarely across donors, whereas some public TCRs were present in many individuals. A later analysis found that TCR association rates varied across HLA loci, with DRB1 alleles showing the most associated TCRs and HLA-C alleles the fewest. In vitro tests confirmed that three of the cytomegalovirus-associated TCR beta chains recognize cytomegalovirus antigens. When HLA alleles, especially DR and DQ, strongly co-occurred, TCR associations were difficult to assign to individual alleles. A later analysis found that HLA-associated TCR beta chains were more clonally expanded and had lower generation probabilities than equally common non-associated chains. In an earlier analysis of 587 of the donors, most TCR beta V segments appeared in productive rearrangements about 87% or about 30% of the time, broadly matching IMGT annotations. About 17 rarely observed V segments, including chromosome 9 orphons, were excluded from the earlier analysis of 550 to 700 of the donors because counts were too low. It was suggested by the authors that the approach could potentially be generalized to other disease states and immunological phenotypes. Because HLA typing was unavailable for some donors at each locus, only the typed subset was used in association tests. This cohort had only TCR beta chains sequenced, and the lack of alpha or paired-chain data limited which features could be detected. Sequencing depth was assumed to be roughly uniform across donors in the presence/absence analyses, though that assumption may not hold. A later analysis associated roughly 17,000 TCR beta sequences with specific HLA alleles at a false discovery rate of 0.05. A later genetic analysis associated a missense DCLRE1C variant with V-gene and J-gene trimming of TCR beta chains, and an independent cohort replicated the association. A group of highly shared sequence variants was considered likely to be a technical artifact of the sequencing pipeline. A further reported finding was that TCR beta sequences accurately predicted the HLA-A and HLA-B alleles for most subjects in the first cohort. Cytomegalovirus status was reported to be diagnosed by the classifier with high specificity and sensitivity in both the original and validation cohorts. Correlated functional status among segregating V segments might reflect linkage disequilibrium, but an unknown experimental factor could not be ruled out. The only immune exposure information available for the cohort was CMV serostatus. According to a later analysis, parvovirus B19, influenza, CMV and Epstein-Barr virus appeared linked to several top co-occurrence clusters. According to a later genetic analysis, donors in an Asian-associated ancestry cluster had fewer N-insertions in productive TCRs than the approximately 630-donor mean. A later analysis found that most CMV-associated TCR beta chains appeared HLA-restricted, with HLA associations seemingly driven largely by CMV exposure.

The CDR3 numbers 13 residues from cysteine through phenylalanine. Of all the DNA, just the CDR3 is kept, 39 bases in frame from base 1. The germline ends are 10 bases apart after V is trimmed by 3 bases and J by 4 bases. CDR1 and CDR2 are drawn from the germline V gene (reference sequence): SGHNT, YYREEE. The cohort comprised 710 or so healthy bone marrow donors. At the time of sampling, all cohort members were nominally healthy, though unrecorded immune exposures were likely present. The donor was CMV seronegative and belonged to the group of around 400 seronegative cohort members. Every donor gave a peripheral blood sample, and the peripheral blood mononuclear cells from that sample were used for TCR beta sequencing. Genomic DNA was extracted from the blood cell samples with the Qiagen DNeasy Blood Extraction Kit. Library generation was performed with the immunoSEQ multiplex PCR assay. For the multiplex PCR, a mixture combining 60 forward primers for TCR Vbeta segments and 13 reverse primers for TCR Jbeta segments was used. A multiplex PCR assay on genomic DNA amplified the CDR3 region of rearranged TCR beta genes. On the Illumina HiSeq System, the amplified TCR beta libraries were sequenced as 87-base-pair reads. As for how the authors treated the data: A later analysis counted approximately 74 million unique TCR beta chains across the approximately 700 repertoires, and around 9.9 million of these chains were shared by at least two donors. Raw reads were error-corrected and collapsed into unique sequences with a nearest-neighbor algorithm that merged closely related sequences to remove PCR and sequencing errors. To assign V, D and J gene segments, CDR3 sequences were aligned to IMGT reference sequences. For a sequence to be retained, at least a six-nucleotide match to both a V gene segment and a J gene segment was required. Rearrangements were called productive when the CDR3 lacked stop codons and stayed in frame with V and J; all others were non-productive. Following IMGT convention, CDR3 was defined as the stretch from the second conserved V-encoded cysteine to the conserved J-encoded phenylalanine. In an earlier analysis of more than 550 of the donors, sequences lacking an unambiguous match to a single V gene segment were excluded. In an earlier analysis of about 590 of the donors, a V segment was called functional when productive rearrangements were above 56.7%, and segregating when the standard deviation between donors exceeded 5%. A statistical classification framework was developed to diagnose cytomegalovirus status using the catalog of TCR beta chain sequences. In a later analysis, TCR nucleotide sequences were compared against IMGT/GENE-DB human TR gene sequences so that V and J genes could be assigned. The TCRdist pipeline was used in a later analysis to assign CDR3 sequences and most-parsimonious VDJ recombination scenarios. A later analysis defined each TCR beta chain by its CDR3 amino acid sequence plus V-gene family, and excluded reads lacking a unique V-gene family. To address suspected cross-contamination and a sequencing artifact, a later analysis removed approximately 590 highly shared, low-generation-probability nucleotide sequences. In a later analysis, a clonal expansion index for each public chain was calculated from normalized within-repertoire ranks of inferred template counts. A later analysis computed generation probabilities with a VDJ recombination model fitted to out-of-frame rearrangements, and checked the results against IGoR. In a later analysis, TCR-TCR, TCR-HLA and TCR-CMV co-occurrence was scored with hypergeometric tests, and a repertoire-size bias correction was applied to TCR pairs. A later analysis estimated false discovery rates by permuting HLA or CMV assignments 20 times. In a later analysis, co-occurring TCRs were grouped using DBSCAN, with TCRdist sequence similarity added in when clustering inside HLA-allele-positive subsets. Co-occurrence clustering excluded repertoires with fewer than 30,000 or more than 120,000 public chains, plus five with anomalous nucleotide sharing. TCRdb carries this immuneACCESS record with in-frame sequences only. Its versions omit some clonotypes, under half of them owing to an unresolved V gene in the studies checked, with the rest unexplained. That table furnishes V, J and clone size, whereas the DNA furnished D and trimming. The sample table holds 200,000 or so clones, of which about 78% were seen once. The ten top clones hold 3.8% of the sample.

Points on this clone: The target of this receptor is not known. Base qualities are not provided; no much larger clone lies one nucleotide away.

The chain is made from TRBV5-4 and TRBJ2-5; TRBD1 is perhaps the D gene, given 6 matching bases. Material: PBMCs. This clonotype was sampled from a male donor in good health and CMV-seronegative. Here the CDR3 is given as CASSSGVRETQYF. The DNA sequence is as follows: TGTGCCAGCAGCTCAGGGGTAAGAGAGACCCAGTACTTC.